These 4 T cell receptor beta chains share one sample of origin, sequenced in a study of blood T cell repertoires in COVID-19. Sequenced by immunoSEQ multiplex PCR; TCRdb stores in-frame clones only, minus some. In the table there are 150,000 to 200,000 clones, 65% to 90% of which are singletons. Sample: peripheral blood. These receptor sequences come from a man aged 50 or older with active or convalescent COVID-19.

The chain carries TRBV5-1 and TRBJ2-3; TRBD2 matches at 16 bases. The CDR3 consists of 18 residues. The V gene's germline CDR1 is SGHRS and CDR2 YFSETQ. Trimming removed 4 bases from V and 1 base from J; junction bases left unmatched: 6. The CDR3 is CASSPGLAGGTRTDTQYF. The CDR3 coding sequence is TGCGCCAGCAGCCCGGGACTAGCGGGAGGGACCCGCACAGATACGCAGTATTTT. The whole variable domain, remainder taken from reference TRBV5-1 and TRBJ2-3, is KAGVTQTPRYLIKTRGQQVTLSCSPISGHRSVSWYQQTPGQGLQFLFEYFSETQRNKGNFPGRFSGRQFSNSRSEMNVSTLELGDSALYLCASSPGLAGGTRTDTQYFGPGTRLTVL.

The chain has TRBV6-4 and TRBJ2-7; 11 bases match TRBD1. This CDR3 is 15 amino acids long. Losses at the gene ends were 3 bases for V and 3 bases for J; bases not matched to a gene: 4. Germline V gives CDR1 MRHNA, CDR2 SNTAGT. CDR3 region: CASSDSGQGGYEQYF. The CDR3 bases are TGTGCCAGCAGTGATTCGGGACAGGGGGGCTACGAGCAGTACTTC.

The V gene is TRBV19, the J gene TRBJ1-5; possible D gene TRBD1, 5 bases. V was cut by 4 bases and J by 5 bases, with 9 bases left in between. Looked up from germline, CDR1 is LNHDA and CDR2 is SQIVND (reference sequence). The CDR3 consists of 13 residues. CDR3 residues: CASSKTVYQPQHF. The CDR3 DNA reads as TGTGCCAGTAGTAAGACAGTTTATCAGCCCCAGCATTTT.

This rearrangement joins TRBV19 to TRBJ2-7, with D maybe TRBD2 (6 bases). The V and J ends lost 5 bases and 6 bases respectively, with 17 bases between them. The CDR3 spans 14 residues. Germline lookup yields CDR1 LNHDA and CDR2 SQIVND (reference sequence). The CDR3 loop reads CASSLVGGTREQYF. The CDR3 nucleotides read TGTGCCAGTAGTCTTGTAGGCGGGACTCGCGAGCAGTACTTC.